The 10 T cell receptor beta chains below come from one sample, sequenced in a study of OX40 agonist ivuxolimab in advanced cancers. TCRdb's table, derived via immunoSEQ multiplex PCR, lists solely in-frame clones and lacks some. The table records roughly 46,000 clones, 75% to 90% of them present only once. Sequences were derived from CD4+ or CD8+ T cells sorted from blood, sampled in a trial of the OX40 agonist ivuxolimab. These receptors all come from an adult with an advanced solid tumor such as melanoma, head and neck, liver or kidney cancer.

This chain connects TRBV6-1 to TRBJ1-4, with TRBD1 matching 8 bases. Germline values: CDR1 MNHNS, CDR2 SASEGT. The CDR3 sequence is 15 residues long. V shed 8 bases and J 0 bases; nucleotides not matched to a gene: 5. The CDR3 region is CASAGQAATNEKLFF. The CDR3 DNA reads TGTGCCAGCGCGGGACAGGCGGCAACTAATGAAAAACTGTTTTTT.

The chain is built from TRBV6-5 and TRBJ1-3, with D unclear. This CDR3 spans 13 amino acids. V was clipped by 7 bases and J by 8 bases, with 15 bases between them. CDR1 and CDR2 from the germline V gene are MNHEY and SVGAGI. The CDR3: CASTSSLEYTIYF. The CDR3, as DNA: TGTGCCAGCACTAGCTCTCTGGAATACACCATATATTTT.

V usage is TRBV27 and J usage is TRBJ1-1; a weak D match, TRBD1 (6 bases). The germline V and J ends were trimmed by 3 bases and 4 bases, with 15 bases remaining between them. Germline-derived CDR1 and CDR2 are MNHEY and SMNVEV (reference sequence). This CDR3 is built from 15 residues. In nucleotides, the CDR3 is TGTGCCAGCAGTTTGTCAGGGGCGGCGGGCACTGAAGCTTTCTTT. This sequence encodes CASSLSGAAGTEAFF.

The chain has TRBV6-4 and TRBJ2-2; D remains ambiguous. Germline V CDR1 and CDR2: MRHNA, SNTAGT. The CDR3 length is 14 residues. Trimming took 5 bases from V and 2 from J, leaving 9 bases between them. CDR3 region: CASSTTPNTGELFF. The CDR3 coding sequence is TGTGCCAGCAGTACCACCCCCAACACCGGGGAGCTGTTTTTT.

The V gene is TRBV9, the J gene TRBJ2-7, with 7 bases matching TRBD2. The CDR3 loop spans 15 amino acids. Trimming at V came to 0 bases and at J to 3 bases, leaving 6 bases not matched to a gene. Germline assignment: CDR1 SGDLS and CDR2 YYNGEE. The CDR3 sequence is CASSVAGGEVYEQYF. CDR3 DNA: TGTGCCAGCAGCGTAGCTGGGGGGGAGGTCTACGAGCAGTACTTC. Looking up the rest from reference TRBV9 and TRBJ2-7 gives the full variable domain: DSGVTQTPKHLITATGQRVTLRCSPRSGDLSVYWYQQSLDQGLQFLIQYYNGEERAKGNILERFSAQQFPDLHSELNLSSLELGDSALYFCASSVAGGEVYEQYFGPGTRLTVT.

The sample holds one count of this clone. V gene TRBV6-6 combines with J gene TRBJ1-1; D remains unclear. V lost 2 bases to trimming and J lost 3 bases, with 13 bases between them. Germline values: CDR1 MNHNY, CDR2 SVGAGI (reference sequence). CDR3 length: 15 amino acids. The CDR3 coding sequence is TGTGCCAGCAGTTACGCCCCCGATCGGGACACTGAAGCTTTCTTT. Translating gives CASSYAPDRDTEAFF.

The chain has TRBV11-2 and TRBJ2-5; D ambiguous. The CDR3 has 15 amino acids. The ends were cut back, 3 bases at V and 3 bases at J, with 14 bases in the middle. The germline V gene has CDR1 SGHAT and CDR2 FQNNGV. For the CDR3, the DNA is TGTGCCAGCAGCTTCTGGGGTCGTGAAAAAGAGACCCAGTACTTC. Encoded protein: CASSFWGREKETQYF.

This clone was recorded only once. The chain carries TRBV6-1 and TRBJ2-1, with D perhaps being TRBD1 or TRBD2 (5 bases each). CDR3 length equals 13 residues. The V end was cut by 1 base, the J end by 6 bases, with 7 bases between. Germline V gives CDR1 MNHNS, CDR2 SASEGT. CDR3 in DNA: TGTGCCAGCAGTGAAGGGGGGAGCAATGAGCAGTTCTTC. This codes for CASSEGGSNEQFF.

CDR3 amino acids: CASMTQGGGTEAFF. CDR3 DNA sequence: TGTGCCAGCATGACACAGGGAGGGGGCACTGAAGCTTTCTTT. The chain recombines TRBV27 with TRBJ1-1; the D gene is possibly TRBD1 (6 bases). V gave up 7 bases and J gave up 4 bases, with 16 bases separating them. CDR1 and CDR2 (germline): MNHEY, SMNVEV (reference sequence). The CDR3 is 14 amino acids.

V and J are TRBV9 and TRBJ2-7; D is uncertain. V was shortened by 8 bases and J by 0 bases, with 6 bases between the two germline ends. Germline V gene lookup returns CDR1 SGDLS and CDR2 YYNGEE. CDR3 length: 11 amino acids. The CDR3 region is CARLFSYEQYF. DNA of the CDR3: TGTGCCAGACTCTTCTCCTACGAGCAGTACTTC.